The 8 T cell receptor beta chains listed next were all sequenced from one sample in a study of blood T cell repertoires in COVID-19. Here immunoSEQ multiplex PCR was the method, and the copy in TCRdb shows in-frame clones only, minus some. The repertoire has 85,000 to 120,000 clones, approximately 80% of them found once; the top ten carry 9.8%. Sequencing input: peripheral blood. Receptors originate from a man aged 55 to 70 with active or convalescent COVID-19.

This clone was seen just once. The chain is built from TRBV7-9 and TRBJ2-1; a possible D gene is TRBD1 (6 bases). The ends were cut back, 1 base at V and 0 bases at J, with 16 bases in the middle. The CDR3 contains 18 residues. CDR1 and CDR2 from the germline V gene are SEHNR and FQNEAQ (reference sequence). CDR3 loop: CASSLVGHRVSSYNEQFF. DNA of the CDR3: TGTGCCAGCAGCTTAGTAGGGCACAGGGTCAGCTCCTACAATGAGCAGTTCTTC.

The CDR3 DNA reads as TGTGCCAGCAGTGAACCGGCTAGCGGGAGCCCCCCGTTCTTC. Amino acid sequence: CASSEPASGSPPFF. The V and J genes are TRBV6-1 and TRBJ2-1, with TRBD2 matching 10 bases. This CDR3 region has 14 residues. After removal of 2 bases from V and 15 bases from J, the junction contained 10 bases not matched to a gene. The germline CDR1 and CDR2 sequences are MNHNS and SASEGT.

V gene TRBV30 combines with J gene TRBJ1-2, with D unclear. V gave up 0 bases and J gave up 2 bases, with 16 bases separating them. Germline values: CDR1 GTSNPN, CDR2 SVGIG (reference sequence). This CDR3 has 16 residues. The CDR3 sequence: CAWSVRNWRRNYGYTF. CDR3 DNA: TGTGCCTGGAGTGTACGCAATTGGAGACGGAACTATGGCTACACCTTC.

The chain has TRBV19 and TRBJ2-5; 8 nucleotides line up with TRBD2. V was clipped by 3 bases and J by 5 bases; unmatched bases: 5. This CDR3 has 14 residues. Germline V gene lookup returns CDR1 LNHDA and CDR2 SQIVND (reference sequence). This CDR3 is CASSMAGGWETQYF. The CDR3 coding sequence is TGTGCCAGTAGTATGGCGGGAGGTTGGGAGACCCAGTACTTC.

This clone was detected only a few times. The V call is TRBV4-3, the J call TRBJ1-1; no clear D gene. The CDR3 extends over 13 amino acids. Trimming took 6 bases from V and 4 from J, leaving 12 bases between them. CDR1 and CDR2 from the germline V gene are LGHNA and YSLEER. The CDR3 DNA is TGCGCCAGCAGATCCGAGGTTGGCACTGAAGCTTTCTTT. This sequence encodes CASRSEVGTEAFF.

The J gene is TRBJ2-1, the V gene TRBV30; 14 positions match TRBD2. CDR1 is GTSNPN and CDR2 is SVGIG in the germline V gene (reference sequence). The CDR3 consists of 16 residues. The V and J ends lost 2 bases and 7 bases, in that order; junction bases with no gene match: 7. CDR3 DNA sequence: TGTGCCTGGAGTCCCCGGACTAGCGGGAGGTGGAATGAGCAGTTCTTC. Translating it yields CAWSPRTSGRWNEQFF.

The chain employs TRBV11-2 and TRBJ1-2, with a weak D call TRBD1 (5 bases). Germline lookup yields CDR1 SGHAT and CDR2 FQNNGV. V lost 5 bases to trimming and J lost 4 bases, with 20 bases between them. This CDR3 region has 16 residues. The CDR3 spells CASSRGTSRIGYGYTF. The DNA for the CDR3 is TGTGCCAGCAGCCGGGGGACTAGCCGCATAGGCTATGGCTACACCTTC.

V usage is TRBV28 and J usage is TRBJ2-5; a possible D gene is TRBD2 (5 bases). Trimming took 5 bases from V and 5 from J, leaving 18 bases between them. The germline CDR1 and CDR2 sequences are MDHEN and SYDVKM. CDR3 length equals 15 residues. The chain's CDR3 is CASSRLDRGGETQYF. For the CDR3, the DNA is TGTGCCAGCAGTCGACTGGACCGGGGTGGGGAGACCCAGTACTTC.